This passage covers 10 T cell receptor beta chains from one sample sequenced in a study of blood T cell repertoires in COVID-19. Clones were sequenced by immunoSEQ multiplex PCR, and TCRdb holds only the in-frame ones, with some missing. In the table there are 250,000 or so clones, roughly 87% of which are singletons. Sequenced material: peripheral blood. The receptors here all came from a woman between 40 and 50 years old who had recovered from COVID-19.

This clone was detected only once. J is TRBJ1-2 and V is TRBV28, with a possible D match to TRBD1 (5 bases). CDR1 is MDHEN and CDR2 is SYDVKM in the germline V gene. This CDR3 is built from 13 residues. Trimming cost V 10 bases and J 7 bases, with 19 bases left between them. The DNA for the CDR3 is TGTGCCACCATAAAACCCTTCCAGGGTGGCTACACCTTC. Amino acid sequence: CATIKPFQGGYTF.

This clone was seen just once. The V and J genes are TRBV11-3 and TRBJ1-1, with D unresolved. The CDR3 totals 17 residues. The V end was cut by 4 bases, the J end by 0 bases, with 18 bases between. CDR1 and CDR2 (germline): SGHNT, YENEEA. The CDR3 reads CASSSKLGLFMNTEAFF. The CDR3 DNA reads as TGTGCCAGCAGCTCCAAATTAGGACTGTTCATGAACACTGAAGCTTTCTTT.

The genes are TRBV19 and TRBJ2-1, with TRBD2 as a possible D gene (7 bases). V shed 3 bases and J shed 7 bases, with 19 bases lying between them. Germline CDR1 LNHDA, CDR2 SQIVND (reference sequence). The CDR3 is 16 amino acids. The DNA of the CDR3 is TGTGCCAGTAGTATGAAGGGGGGGGCGTTGTGGAATGAGCAGTTCTTC. This sequence encodes CASSMKGGALWNEQFF.

The rearrangement uses TRBV24-1 and TRBJ2-3; 7 nucleotides line up with TRBD1. The CDR3 runs to 13 residues. Per germline, CDR1 KGHDR and CDR2 SFDVKD. After removal of 8 bases from V and 2 bases from J, the junction contained 3 bases not matched to a gene. The CDR3: CATKGQFTDTQYF. The CDR3 DNA sequence: TGTGCCACCAAGGGACAGTTCACAGATACGCAGTATTTT.

The J gene is TRBJ2-7, the V gene TRBV7-3; perhaps TRBD2 as D (6 bases). The V gene's germline CDR1 is SGHTA and CDR2 FQGTGA. The CDR3 contains 15 residues. V shed 5 bases and J shed 2 bases, with 16 bases lying between them. CDR3 nucleotides: TGTGCCAGCAGCCTGCGGGACGGACTTACCTACGAGCAGTACTTC. This sequence encodes CASSLRDGLTYEQYF.

This clone was detected once. CDR3 residues: CASSISVTQETQYF. Written as DNA, the CDR3 is TGTGCCAGCTCCATCTCGGTAACCCAAGAGACCCAGTACTTC. The chain joins TRBV18 to TRBJ2-5; D uncertain. There are 14 residues in the CDR3. Germline loops: CDR1 KGHSH, CDR2 LQKENI. Trimming shortened V by 6 bases and J by 1 base, and 12 bases separated the two germline ends.

The chain couples TRBV5-5 to TRBJ2-2; D perhaps matches TRBD1 (5 bases). The germline CDR1 and CDR2 sequences are SGHKS and YYEKEE (reference sequence). The CDR3 consists of 15 residues. Trimming took off 0 bases at V and 2 bases at J, with 8 bases between the two ends. The CDR3 sequence is CASSLDWTNTGELFF. CDR3 sequence (DNA): TGTGCCAGCAGCTTGGATTGGACAAACACCGGGGAGCTGTTTTTT.

This clone was seen a handful of times. The chain joins TRBV5-6 to TRBJ1-2, with TRBD1 matching over 7 bases. Germline CDR1 is SGHDT and CDR2 is YYEEEE. This CDR3 region has 13 residues. Unmatched junction bases numbered 3, after V lost 3 bases and J lost 4 bases. CDR3 coding DNA: TGTGCCAGCAGCTCGGGACAGATCTATGGCTACACCTTC. Encoded protein: CASSSGQIYGYTF.

This chain joins TRBV2 and TRBJ2-2, with D unclear. Germline loops: CDR1 SNHLY, CDR2 FYNNEI. The CDR3 consists of 14 residues. Trimming removed 6 bases at V and 4 bases at J, with 12 bases between. The CDR3 DNA sequence: TGTGCCAGCAGCCTAAACTCTATCACCGGGGAGCTGTTTTTT. This encodes CASSLNSITGELFF.

About this clone: At the DNA level, this CDR3 is encoded by other sequences in the same sample as well. The chain combines TRBV19 with TRBJ2-5; D not certain. Between the trimmed V and J ends, which lost 3 bases and 5 bases, there was a span of 4 bases. The germline gives CDR1 LNHDA, CDR2 SQIVND (reference sequence). This CDR3 is built from 11 residues. CDR3 in DNA: TGTGCCAGTAGTATCTCCGAGACCCAGTACTTC. It is translated as CASSISETQYF. Complete variable domain (other parts from reference TRBV19 and TRBJ2-5): DGGITQSPKYLFRKEGQNVTLSCEQNLNHDAMYWYRQDPGQGLRLIYYSQIVNDFQKGDIAEGYSVSREKKESFPLTVTSAQKNPTAFYLCASSISETQYFGPGTRLLVL.